Listed below are T cell receptor beta chains from one sample, sequenced in a study of shared clonotypes between healthy human individuals. Generated by immunoSEQ multiplex PCR, the TCRdb table keeps only in-frame clones and is missing some. The sample has hundreds of thousands of clones, about 80% seen once. The specimen was memory CD4+ T cells sorted from blood. The receptors come from a woman aged 25-40 years in good health. The CDR3 runs from the conserved cysteine through the conserved F or W.

J gene	V gene	CDR3 protein
TRBJ2-2	TRBV7-9	CASSLWGSGELFF
TRBJ2-3	TRBV28	CASSLWASASTDTQYF
TRBJ2-1	TRBV27	CASSLRQGRSSYNEQFF
TRBJ2-1	TRBV7-8	CASSLERQNEQFF
TRBJ2-3	TRBV10-1	CASDFRDSRTDTQYF
TRBJ1-4	TRBV10-2	CASNGGTGTNEKLFF
TRBJ1-5	TRBV5-5	CASSGGTGSFSNQPQHF
TRBJ1-2	TRBV28	CASRMTGGGYGYTF
TRBJ1-2	TRBV28	CASSSNKRGRDGYTF
TRBJ2-7	TRBV30	CAQGESSYEQYF
TRBJ2-3	TRBV7-6	CASSLRSVGDTQYF
TRBJ2-7	TRBV11-3	CASSSTGVNEQYF
TRBJ2-6	TRBV30	CAWSLGTGANVLTF
TRBJ2-2	TRBV25-1	CASSEISSANTGELFF
TRBJ2-1	TRBV4-2	CASSQERMIAGLNEQFF
TRBJ2-2	TRBV2	CASRTSGGSNTGELFF
TRBJ1-2	TRBV20-1	CSVAGYGYTF
TRBJ1-2	TRBV28	CASSPGGQGNYGYTF
TRBJ2-5	TRBV7-9	CASSFFQDQETQYF
TRBJ2-5	TRBV30	CARASREGLAGGLGETQYF
TRBJ2-1	TRBV19	CASSIEEREGSYNEQFF
TRBJ2-5	TRBV9	CASSVQDSEETQYF
TRBJ1-4	TRBV18	CASSPNGNVNEKLFF
TRBJ1-1	TRBV7-9	CASSPNTITEAFF
TRBJ2-7	TRBV5-5	CASSLGGSGEFEQYF
TRBJ2-7	TRBV19	CASSIMMGLSGAPSYEQYF
TRBJ2-2	TRBV27	CASNRLATGELFF
TRBJ1-2	TRBV18	CASSSSSGDGYTF
TRBJ2-2	TRBV27	CASRTGSTGELFF
TRBJ2-1	TRBV2	CASGGTSGYNEQFF
TRBJ2-3	TRBV7-8	CASTPPVSGGTDTQYF
TRBJ2-3	TRBV30	CACSGTGGFTDTQYF
TRBJ2-2	TRBV5-1	CASSSGLLETGELFF
TRBJ1-1	TRBV19	CASTTHGRVLGAFF
TRBJ2-1	TRBV5-1	CASSLELAMDEQFF
TRBJ2-1	TRBV29-1	CSDEAGYNEQFF
TRBJ2-1	TRBV18	CASSPTQFGQFF
TRBJ2-2	TRBV6-1	CASSGVDSGKPGELFF
TRBJ2-1	TRBV4-1	CASSQGRGGGNEQFF
TRBJ1-1	TRBV6-5	CASSSGGTRVEAFF
TRBJ2-1	TRBV7-2	CASSSTSGTNYNEQFF
TRBJ1-1	TRBV5-8	CASSRLRTGGAMNTEAFF
TRBJ2-7	TRBV11-1	CASSLARAYEQYF
TRBJ1-1	TRBV30	CAWRSRGGNTEAFF
TRBJ2-7	TRBV10-2	CASSEWASGSLHEQYF
TRBJ2-7	TRBV27	CASSPLLGQGAREQYF
TRBJ2-1	TRBV6-6	CASSRSSGQNYNEQFF
TRBJ2-1	TRBV15	CATSRDSTWGVPEQFF
TRBJ2-1	TRBV30	CAWSMGGGSYNEQFF
TRBJ1-5	TRBV6-5	CASGFGTVTNQPQHF
TRBJ1-3	TRBV5-1	CASSLELGTSGNTIYF
TRBJ1-2	TRBV4-1	CASSHPGSYGYTF
TRBJ2-7	TRBV28	CASRSPGPPWEQYF
TRBJ1-1	TRBV7-8	CASSGRGNTEAFF
TRBJ1-1	TRBV5-1	CASSFEGGGKTEAFF
TRBJ1-1	TRBV28	CASTPTENTEAFF
TRBJ1-5	TRBV7-9	CASSLMGGSQPQHF
TRBJ2-7	TRBV5-4	CASSLPGHYEQYF